A single sample gave rise to the 22 T cell receptor beta chains below, sequenced in a study of OX40 agonist ivuxolimab in advanced cancers. Assay: immunoSEQ multiplex PCR; the TCRdb copy retains only in-frame clones and omits some. The sample yields roughly 75,000 clones, 85% to 90% seen once. The sequencing used CD4+ or CD8+ T cells sorted from blood, collected in a trial of the OX40 agonist ivuxolimab. These receptors all come from an adult with an advanced solid tumor such as melanoma, head and neck, liver or kidney cancer.

The chain joins TRBV4-1 to TRBJ2-7; 13 bases line up with TRBD2. The CDR3 consists of 18 residues. J lost 1 base, V lost 0 bases, and 6 bases had no gene match. Germline-derived CDR1 and CDR2 are MGHRA and YSYEKL. The CDR3 here is CASSQDELAGGVSYEQYF. The CDR3 DNA sequence: TGCGCCAGCAGCCAAGATGAACTAGCGGGAGGGGTGTCCTACGAGCAGTACTTC.

The rearrangement links TRBV6-5 to TRBJ1-1; no definite D call. V lost 4 bases and J lost 2, with 8 bases in between. Germline V gene data show CDR1 as MNHEY and CDR2 as SVGAGI. This CDR3 comprises 13 residues. The CDR3 bases are TGTGCCAGCAGTTTGACTCCCAACACTGAAGCTTTCTTT. It specifies CASSLTPNTEAFF.

The chain uses TRBV11-2 and TRBJ2-7; 8 nucleotides align to TRBD2. CDR3 length: 15 residues. V lost 2 bases to trimming and J lost 2 bases; unmatched junction nucleotides: 5. The V gene's germline CDR1 is SGHAT and CDR2 FQNNGV. CDR3 bases: TGTGCCAGCAGCTTATACGGGGGGGCACCCTACGAGCAGTACTTC. Translated: CASSLYGGAPYEQYF.

The V and J genes are TRBV7-9 and TRBJ2-7; D gene unclear. The CDR3 length is 12 residues. Between the trimmed V and J ends, which lost 6 bases and 3 bases, there was a span of 9 bases. CDR1 is SEHNR and CDR2 is FQNEAQ in the germline V gene (reference sequence). The CDR3: CASSYSFYEQYF. In nucleotides, the CDR3 is TGTGCCAGCAGTTACAGCTTCTACGAGCAGTACTTC.

The genes are TRBV7-6 and TRBJ1-2; TRBD1 aligns across 7 bases. The V gene end was trimmed by 1 base and the J gene end by 3 bases; junction bases not matched to a gene: 2. This CDR3 contains 14 residues. Germline assignment: CDR1 SGHVS and CDR2 FNYEAQ. In DNA, the CDR3 is TGTGCCAGCAGCTTAGGGACAGGTTACTATGGCTACACCTTC. Protein: CASSLGTGYYGYTF.

The V call is TRBV7-9, the J call TRBJ2-3; TRBD2 is a possible D gene (5 bases). CDR1 SEHNR and CDR2 FQNEAQ come from the germline V gene (reference sequence). V lost 1 base and J lost 4, with 12 bases in between. The CDR3 is made up of 15 amino acids. The CDR3 spells CASSLVWRSPDTQYF. Here the CDR3 DNA reads TGTGCCAGCAGCTTAGTTTGGAGGTCCCCAGATACGCAGTATTTT.

This chain joins TRBV30 and TRBJ1-2, with 11 nucleotides matching TRBD1. The CDR3 is made up of 18 amino acids. Germline V lookup: CDR1 GTSNPN, CDR2 SVGIG (reference sequence). The trim removed 0 bases at V and 5 bases at J, leaving 14 bases unmatched. CDR3 nucleotides: TGTGCCTGGAGTGTACCCCGGGACAGGGGGATGACCGGGTATGGCTACACCTTC. Translated, it gives CAWSVPRDRGMTGYGYTF.

V usage is TRBV19 and J usage is TRBJ1-1; D is undetermined. Germline V gene lookup returns CDR1 LNHDA and CDR2 SQIVND (reference sequence). V lost 3 bases and J 3 bases, leaving 8 bases between the germline ends. The length of the CDR3 is 13 residues. The CDR3, as DNA: TGTGCCAGTAGTATTTTCGGGTACACTGAAGCTTTCTTT. It codes for CASSIFGYTEAFF.

The chain couples TRBV30 to TRBJ2-7; possible D gene TRBD1, 7 bases. The V gene's germline CDR1 is GTSNPN and CDR2 SVGIG (reference sequence). The CDR3 loop spans 15 amino acids. V shed 1 base and J shed 3 bases, with 16 bases lying between them. The CDR3 spells CAWSGDRAGGYEQYF. CDR3 DNA: TGTGCCTGGAGTGGCGACAGGGCCGGGGGCTACGAGCAGTACTTC.

The chain has TRBV28 and TRBJ2-1; D possibly corresponds to TRBD1 (6 bases). V was cut by 5 bases and J by 4 bases, with 12 bases left in between. The germline V gene has CDR1 MDHEN and CDR2 SYDVKM. This CDR3 is 14 amino acids long. The CDR3 bases are TGTGCCAGCAGTGATTCCCAGGGGTACAATGAGCAGTTCTTC. Amino acids: CASSDSQGYNEQFF. Together with reference TRBV28 and TRBJ2-1, the CDR3 gives the full variable domain: DVKVTQSSRYLVKRTGEKVFLECVQDMDHENMFWYRQDPGLGLRLIYFSYDVKMKEKGDIPEGYSVSREKKERFSLILESASTNQTSMYLCASSDSQGYNEQFFGPGTRLTVL.

The chain has TRBV28 and TRBJ2-2, with 8 bases matching TRBD2. The germline CDR1 and CDR2 sequences are MDHEN and SYDVKM. J gave up 11 bases and V 7 bases, and 9 bases lay outside the gene matches. CDR3 size: 13 residues. The CDR3 DNA reads as TGTGCCAGCACCTACGGACTAGCCACCGAGCTGTTTTTT. It yields the protein CASTYGLATELFF.

This clone was found once. The chain couples TRBV7-8 to TRBJ2-1; D is uncertain. The V and J ends lost 5 bases and 4 bases respectively, with 9 bases between them. The CDR3 length is 13 residues. Germline CDR1 and CDR2: SGHVS and FQNEAQ. DNA for the CDR3: TGTGCCAGCAGCCAACTGATTTACAATGAGCAGTTCTTC. It encodes CASSQLIYNEQFF.

The chain couples TRBV4-3 to TRBJ2-7; TRBD2 agrees at 12 bases. The CDR3 has 18 residues. Germline lookup yields CDR1 LGHNA and CDR2 YSLEER. Unmatched junction bases numbered 15, after V lost 2 bases and J lost 7 bases. The CDR3, as DNA: TGCGCCAGCAGCCAATGGCCTCTAGCGGGGGGGCGCCCCGGGGAGCAGTACTTC. Its protein product is CASSQWPLAGGRPGEQYF.

In its sample, this clone was seen a few times. The chain links TRBV7-6 to TRBJ2-7, with D unclear. Germline loops: CDR1 SGHVS, CDR2 FNYEAQ. This CDR3 region has 12 residues. V lost 1 base, J lost 5 bases, and 6 bases lay in between. The CDR3 DNA sequence: TGTGCCAGCAGCTTAGAGAAGGACGAGCAGTACTTC. Residues: CASSLEKDEQYF.

This chain links TRBV10-3 with TRBJ2-3; D remains ambiguous. The CDR3 length is 17 residues. V shed 4 bases and J shed 2 bases, with 19 bases lying between them. In germline, CDR1 is ENHRY, CDR2 SYGVKD. This CDR3 is CAISGRSERDHTDTQYF. The CDR3 DNA sequence: TGTGCCATCAGTGGAAGATCGGAGCGCGACCACACAGATACGCAGTATTTT.

This chain uses TRBV4-2 with TRBJ2-2; D might be TRBD1 (5 bases). V was pared by 0 bases and J by 6 bases, with 17 bases between. Germline values: CDR1 LGHNA, CDR2 YNFKEQ. The CDR3 extends over 17 amino acids. This CDR3 reads CASSQDPKGASAGELFF. Here the CDR3 DNA reads TGTGCCAGCAGCCAAGATCCCAAAGGGGCGAGTGCCGGGGAGCTGTTTTTT.

The rearrangement uses TRBV5-6 and TRBJ1-1, with D hard to call. This CDR3 has 18 amino acids. V was trimmed by 0 bases and J by 0 bases, leaving 18 bases between them. CDR1 is SGHDT and CDR2 is YYEEEE in the germline V gene. The chain's CDR3 is CASSLAGRINSLNTEAFF. Written as DNA, the CDR3 is TGTGCCAGCAGCTTGGCCGGTCGGATTAACTCCCTGAACACTGAAGCTTTCTTT.

The V gene is TRBV11-2, the J gene TRBJ2-5; TRBD2 matches 7 bases. This CDR3 comprises 15 residues. Per the germline V gene, CDR1 is SGHAT and CDR2 is FQNNGV. The V gene end was trimmed by 5 bases and the J gene end by 3 bases; junction bases not matched to a gene: 9. The CDR3 protein is CASSALVAGEETQYF. Here the CDR3 DNA reads TGTGCCAGCAGCGCTCTAGTGGCGGGAGAAGAGACCCAGTACTTC. Filled out from reference TRBV11-2 and TRBJ2-5, the complete variable domain reads EAGVAQSPRYKIIEKRQSVAFWCNPISGHATLYWYQQILGQGPKLLIQFQNNGVVDDSQLPKDRFSAERLKGVDSTLKIQPAKLEDSAVYLCASSALVAGEETQYFGPGTRLLVL.

The count of this clone is one. The chain joins TRBV7-3 to TRBJ2-3, with 12 bases that match TRBD1. Looked up from germline, CDR1 is SGHTA and CDR2 is FQGTGA. The ends lost 4 bases at V and 4 bases at J; junction bases unmatched: 3. The CDR3 is 15 amino acids. The CDR3 DNA reads TGTGCCAGCAGCTCTGGGACAGGGGGCGCAGATACGCAGTATTTT. It encodes CASSSGTGGADTQYF.

This clone was detected a few times. The V gene is TRBV7-9, the J gene TRBJ2-2; TRBD1 matches at 8 bases. Germline CDR1 SEHNR, CDR2 FQNEAQ (reference sequence). There are 15 residues in the CDR3. Losses at the gene ends were 4 bases for V and 6 bases for J; bases not matched to a gene: 7. CDR3 loop: CASSSGQGLAGELFF. For the CDR3, the DNA is TGTGCCAGCAGCTCTGGACAGGGTCTAGCCGGGGAGCTGTTTTTT.

The chain carries TRBV19 and TRBJ1-1; tentative D call: TRBD1 (6 bases). The CDR3 covers 14 residues. V dropped 7 bases and J dropped 4 bases, with 16 bases sitting between them. Germline CDR1 and CDR2: LNHDA and SQIVND (reference sequence). The CDR3 loop is CASKQGPGITEAFF. The DNA of the CDR3 is TGTGCCAGTAAACAGGGCCCTGGAATCACTGAAGCTTTCTTT.

CDR3 nucleotides: TGTGCCACCAGCACTCGGACGGGGATGGGTGAGCAGTTCTTC. This codes for CATSTRTGMGEQFF. The chain joins TRBV15 to TRBJ2-1, with D tentatively TRBD2 (5 bases). V lost 4 bases, J lost 9 bases, and 16 bases lay in between. The CDR3 totals 14 residues. From germline, CDR1 is LNHNV and CDR2 YYDKDF (reference sequence).